Here is one TCR beta chain with its context. Profiled with immunoSEQ multiplex PCR; TCRdb holds only in-frame clones, not every one. The table lists under 250,000 clones, 88% of them singletons. This specimen comes from a study of blood T cell repertoires in COVID-19. Study information: There were acute and convalescent COVID-19 samples, and they came from the United States, Italy and Spain.

From germline, CDR1 is SGHVS and CDR2 FQNEAQ. The CDR3 is made up of 16 amino acids. Deletions cut 1 base from V and 3 bases from J, with 13 bases between. Participants reported their clinical history, and cohort assignment relied on those reports. Each exposed participant met a COVID-19 case in the 2 weeks preceding study entry. The sequence was obtained from a woman aged 40 to 50 who had been exposed to COVID-19. The gene calls are TRBV7-8 and TRBJ1-5; a weak D match, TRBD1 (5 bases). The sample comprised PBMCs or T cells enriched from blood (not recorded which). The CDR3 nucleotides read TGTGCCAGCAGCTTAGTAGTTGGGGGGATCAATCAGCCCCAGCATTTT. Its protein product is CASSLVVGGINQPQHF. The variable domain in full, completed from reference TRBV7-8 and TRBJ1-5, reads GAGVSQSPRYKVAKRGQDVALRCDPISGHVSLFWYQQALGQGPEFLTYFQNEAQLDKSGLPSDRFFAERPEGSVSTLKIQRTQQEDSAVYLCASSLVVGGINQPQHFGDGTRLSIL.